Following are 8 T cell receptor beta chains from one sample sequenced in a study of T cells in women clearing cervical HPV infection. Clones were read by immunoSEQ multiplex PCR, and TCRdb kept only the in-frame ones, dropping some. The sample holds some 40,000 clones. Sequencing was carried out using blood buffy coat. The receptors come from a woman aged 18-70 years with a cervical HPV16 infection that either progressed to CIN3+ or cleared (not recorded which).

About this clone itself: The observed sequence ends 3 residues before the CDR3 terminus, with the missing tail filled in from the germline J gene. The chain joins TRBV5-4 to TRBJ2-1, with 7 bases fitting TRBD1. The CDR3 runs to 15 residues. CDR1 and CDR2 from the germline V gene are SGHNT and YYREEE (reference sequence). The ends lost 4 bases at V and 2 bases at J; junction bases unmatched: 6. CDR3 DNA (partial): TGTGCCAGCAGCGCAGGGGGATCAACCTACAATGAG. It codes for CASSAGGSTYNE. The whole CDR3 reads CASSAGGSTYNEQFF.

Of note for this clone: The read stops 3 residues short of the end of the CDR3; the missing end is completed from the germline J gene. The V gene is TRBV20-1, the J gene TRBJ1-4, with TRBD1 as a possible D gene (5 bases). Germline CDR1 reads DFQATT; CDR2 reads SNEGSKA (reference sequence). The CDR3 extends over 13 amino acids. Between the trimmed V and J ends, which lost 6 bases and 5 bases, there was a span of 13 bases. This CDR3 is CSARQPPNEKLFF. Partial CDR3 DNA: TGCAGTGCGCGACAGCCCCCCAATGAAAAA.

As concerns this clone: The missing CDR3 end, 3 residues past where the read stops, is filled in from the germline J gene. The genes are TRBV7-7 and TRBJ2-5, with 10 positions matching TRBD1. CDR3 length equals 14 residues. CDR1 is SSHAT and CDR2 is FNYEAQ in the germline V gene (reference sequence). V lost 5 bases, J lost 5 bases, and 5 bases stayed unmatched. The CDR3 loop is CASSKTGGGETQYF. CDR3 bases read: TGTGCCAGCAGCAAGACAGGGGGCGGGGAGACC.

About this clone: The read is 3 residues too short to cover the CDR3 end, so that end is filled in from the germline J gene. The rearrangement uses TRBV20-1 and TRBJ2-2, with 8 bases identical to TRBD2. With 1 base clipped from V and 6 bases from J, the junction kept 1 base outside the gene matches. The CDR3 is 13 amino acids. Germline CDR1 and CDR2: DFQATT and SNEGSKA (reference sequence). CDR3 bases read: TGCAGTGCTAGAGTTAGCGGGGCCGGGGAG. Amino acid sequence: CSARVSGAGE. The entire CDR3 sequence reads CSARVSGAGELFF.

Details on this clone: The read comes to an end 3 residues before the CDR3 does, leaving the germline J gene to fill in the end. The genes are TRBV29-1 and TRBJ1-6; D not resolved. CDR3 length equals 13 residues. Trimming stripped 3 bases from V and 8 bases from J, with 11 bases between. Germline V gene lookup returns CDR1 SQVTM and CDR2 ANQGSEA. The CDR3 loop is CSVEETADSPLHF. The sequenced CDR3 bases are TGCAGCGTTGAGGAGACGGCGGATTCACCC. The complete variable domain, with remaining parts taken from reference TRBV29-1 and TRBJ1-6, reads SAVISQKPSRDICQRGTSLTIQCQVDSQVTMMFWYRQQPGQSLTLIATANQGSEATYESGFVIDKFPISRPNLTFSTLTVSNMSPEDSSIYLCSVEETADSPLHFGNGTRLTVT.

On this clone itself: The CDR3 end is not reached by the read, which stops 3 residues before it; the germline J gene fills it in. The chain has TRBV18 and TRBJ2-1; 14 bases are shared with TRBD2. Germline V lookup: CDR1 KGHSH, CDR2 LQKENI. The CDR3 length is 16 residues. With V trimmed by 3 bases and J by 6 bases, 4 bases remained unmatched. The sequenced part of the CDR3 DNA is TGTGCCAGCTCACCTCTCGGACTAGCGGGGGGCAATGAG. Translating it yields CASSPLGLAGGNE. The full CDR3 is CASSPLGLAGGNEQFF.

On this clone: The CDR3 is cut off 3 residues early in the read; its end comes from the germline J gene. The chain uses TRBV20-1 and TRBJ2-1; unclear D gene. Trimming cost V 5 bases and J 9 bases, with 14 bases left between them. This CDR3 has 12 amino acids. Per the germline V gene, CDR1 is DFQATT and CDR2 is SNEGSKA (reference sequence). CDR3 DNA, as far as it was read: TGCAGTGCTCCACAAGCTAGTACTGAG. Amino acids: CSAPQASTE. The CDR3 reads in full as CSAPQASTEQFF.

Turning to this clone: The observed sequence ends 3 residues before the CDR3 terminus, with the missing tail filled in from the germline J gene. This chain connects TRBV29-1 to TRBJ2-1, with 8 bases that match TRBD2. After removal of 5 bases from V and 0 bases from J, the junction contained 6 bases not matched to a gene. Germline V gene lookup returns CDR1 SQVTM and CDR2 ANQGSEA. CDR3 length: 15 amino acids. This chain's CDR3 is CSVIAGPSSYNEQFF. The CDR3 DNA, read in part, is TGCAGCGTTATAGCGGGGCCTAGCTCCTACAATGAG.